The next 16 T cell receptor beta chains were all read from a single sample in a study of OX40 agonist ivuxolimab in advanced cancers. The table came from immunoSEQ multiplex PCR; TCRdb's copy has only in-frame clones and leaves some out. The data show tens of thousands of clones, with about 93% seen just once and around a sixth held by the top ten. Specimen: CD4+ or CD8+ T cells sorted from blood, collected in a trial of the OX40 agonist ivuxolimab. Every receptor here comes from an adult with an advanced solid tumor such as melanoma, head and neck, liver or kidney cancer.

This sequence joins TRBV21-1 and TRBJ2-5; the D call in the table, TRBD1, was not verified against the DNA. TRBV21-1 is termed a pseudogene. The length of the CDR3 is 16 residues. The CDR3 nucleotides are TGTGCCAGCAGCAAACAGTGGGACAGGCACCAAGAGACCCAGTACTTC. Amino acid sequence: CASSKQWDRHQETQYF.

V is TRBV11-2 and J is TRBJ2-7, with 8 bases lining up with TRBD1. CDR1 SGHAT and CDR2 FQNNGV come from the germline V gene. The CDR3 sequence is 14 residues long. Trimming took 6 bases from V and 3 from J; bases not matched to a gene: 7. CDR3 loop: CASSFTGTGYEQYF. CDR3 bases: TGTGCCAGCAGTTTCACCGGGACAGGCTACGAGCAGTACTTC.

Here the CDR3 reads CASSLDGRDYDNEQFF. The DNA of the CDR3 is TGCGCCAGCAGCTTGGATGGTCGGGACTACGACAATGAGCAGTTCTTC. This chain uses TRBV5-1 with TRBJ2-1, with 7 nucleotides matching TRBD2. The CDR3 loop spans 16 amino acids. With V trimmed by 0 bases and J by 5 bases, 8 bases remained unmatched. Germline V CDR1 and CDR2: SGHRS, YFSETQ.

The chain links TRBV7-6 to TRBJ2-7; 10 bases match TRBD2. CDR3 length equals 20 residues. CDR1 is SGHVS, CDR2 FNYEAQ, per germline. Trimming took 5 bases from V and 0 from J; bases not matched to a gene: 19. CDR3 bases: TGTGCCAGCAGCATTAACAGGGGGTTCGGCCTAGCGGGGGCCTCCTACGAGCAGTACTTC. Translated: CASSINRGFGLAGASYEQYF.

The chain has TRBV28 and TRBJ2-3; tentative D call: TRBD2 (6 bases). This CDR3 spans 16 amino acids. Trimming removed 6 bases at V and 4 bases at J, with 20 bases between. The germline V gene has CDR1 MDHEN and CDR2 SYDVKM. This CDR3 reads CASRPPGVWEADTQYF. In nucleotides, the CDR3 is TGTGCCAGCAGACCTCCGGGGGTATGGGAGGCAGATACGCAGTATTTT.

This clone is a singleton in its sample. V gene TRBV7-7 combines with J gene TRBJ2-7; perhaps TRBD1 as D (7 bases). This CDR3 comprises 13 residues. Germline lookup yields CDR1 SSHAT and CDR2 FNYEAQ (reference sequence). Between the trimmed V and J ends, which lost 5 bases and 2 bases, there was a span of 10 bases. The CDR3 sequence is CASSRGTAYEQYF. CDR3 nucleotides: TGTGCCAGCAGCCGGGGGACAGCCTACGAGCAGTACTTC.

The chain uses TRBV9 and TRBJ2-1; TRBD2 agrees at 9 bases. The germline V gene has CDR1 SGDLS and CDR2 YYNGEE. Trimming cost V 2 bases and J 3 bases; bases outside gene matches: 3. The CDR3 sequence is 15 residues long. The CDR3 DNA sequence: TGTGCCAGCAGCGTGCGGGAGGGCGGCTACAATGAGCAGTTCTTC. Translated, it gives CASSVREGGYNEQFF.

This chain connects TRBV7-9 to TRBJ1-1; D is perhaps TRBD1 (5 bases). In germline, CDR1 is SEHNR, CDR2 FQNEAQ (reference sequence). The V end lost 10 bases, the J end lost 1 base, and 13 bases lay between the germline ends. The CDR3 extends over 13 amino acids. The CDR3 coding sequence is TGTGCCACCCCCCGCGGGGCGAACACTGAAGCTTTCTTT. Amino acid sequence: CATPRGANTEAFF.

The V call is TRBV28, the J call TRBJ2-2; D is perhaps TRBD1 or TRBD2 (5 bases each). V was trimmed by 6 bases and J by 2 bases, leaving 22 bases between them. This CDR3 comprises 18 residues. CDR1 MDHEN and CDR2 SYDVKM come from the germline V gene. This CDR3 reads CASSTRPEGEFNTGELFF. CDR3 coding DNA: TGTGCCAGCAGCACCCGTCCGGAAGGGGAGTTCAACACCGGGGAGCTGTTTTTT.

J is TRBJ2-5 and V is TRBV15; D unclear. The CDR3 totals 14 residues. Germline lookup yields CDR1 LNHNV and CDR2 YYDKDF (reference sequence). V shed 0 bases and J shed 12 bases, with 17 bases lying between them. This chain's CDR3 is CATSRDLQDTPEYF. In DNA form, the CDR3 reads TGTGCCACCAGCAGAGATCTGCAGGATACGCCTGAGTACTTC.

The J gene is TRBJ2-2, the V gene TRBV28; 10 bases align to TRBD1. After removal of 2 bases from V and 3 bases from J, the junction contained 6 bases not matched to a gene. The germline V gene has CDR1 MDHEN and CDR2 SYDVKM. The CDR3 runs to 17 residues. In DNA form, the CDR3 reads TGTGCCAGCAGTTTAGAATCGGGACAGGGGTACACCGGGGAGCTGTTTTTT. Translated, it gives CASSLESGQGYTGELFF.

V usage is TRBV28 and J usage is TRBJ2-2, with 11 bases that match TRBD2. Germline values: CDR1 MDHEN, CDR2 SYDVKM. The V gene end was trimmed by 2 bases and the J gene end by 8 bases; junction bases not matched to a gene: 7. The CDR3 is 16 residues long. CDR3 nucleotides: TGTGCCAGCAGTTTAAGGGGGACTAGCGGTCCGGGGGAGCTGTTTTTT. Encoded protein: CASSLRGTSGPGELFF.

The V and J genes are TRBV30 and TRBJ1-5; D remains ambiguous. There are 12 residues in the CDR3. V dropped 1 base and J dropped 5 bases, with 6 bases sitting between them. The germline V gene encodes CDR1 GTSNPN and CDR2 SVGIG (reference sequence). DNA for the CDR3: TGTGCCTGGAGTGAGGGATATCAGCCCCAGCATTTT. It is translated as CAWSEGYQPQHF.

The V and J genes are TRBV7-5 and TRBJ2-7; TRBD1 was called by the table and not checked on the DNA. TRBV7-5 has pseudogene status. This CDR3 comprises 15 residues. DNA for the CDR3: TGTGCCAGAAGCTTAGACAGGGGGCGAGCGGGCGAGCAGTACTTC. Its protein is CARSLDRGRAGEQYF.

This chain links TRBV27 with TRBJ1-2, with D perhaps matching TRBD1 (6 bases). The CDR3 totals 14 residues. Per germline, CDR1 MNHEY and CDR2 SMNVEV (reference sequence). The V end was cut by 6 bases, the J end by 3 bases, with 14 bases between. CDR3 DNA sequence: TGTGCCAGCAGCGCAACAGGGAATTACTATGGCTACACCTTC. Amino acid sequence: CASSATGNYYGYTF.

CDR3 sequence reads: CASSFMGQPQHF. CDR3 nucleotides: TGTGCCAGCAGTTTTATGGGTCAGCCCCAGCATTTT. The V and J genes are TRBV27 and TRBJ1-5; D remains unclear. Germline CDR1 reads MNHEY; CDR2 reads SMNVEV (reference sequence). The CDR3 is 12 amino acids. V lost 3 bases and J 6 bases, leaving 6 bases between the germline ends.